These 6 T cell receptor beta chains were all obtained from the same sample, sequenced in a study of cytotoxic CD8 clonotypes in ibrutinib-treated CLL. Profiling relied on immunoSEQ multiplex PCR, and the TCRdb table lists in-frame clones only, not all of them. The data contain some 140,000 clones, under 95% of them seen just once; the ten biggest clones take up 10% to 14%. The material sequenced was PBMCs, taken after 12 months of ibrutinib treatment. The receptors stem from a human donor with chronic lymphocytic leukemia.

This chain uses TRBV6-1 with TRBJ1-5; 9 bases align to TRBD1. Germline assignment: CDR1 MNHNS and CDR2 SASEGT. CDR3 length equals 17 residues. Losses at the gene ends were 4 bases for V and 6 bases for J; bases not matched to a gene: 13. This CDR3 reads CASSGRKGTGSTQPQHF. Here the CDR3 DNA reads TGTGCCAGCAGTGGGCGAAAAGGGACAGGGTCGACTCAGCCCCAGCATTTT.

The V gene is TRBV4-3, the J gene TRBJ2-6; 15 bases line up with TRBD2. The CDR3 consists of 20 residues. Germline CDR1 and CDR2: LGHNA and YSLEER. Trimming removed 0 bases from V and 4 bases from J; junction bases left unmatched: 7. CDR3 amino acids: CASSQDIGTSGRTGANVLTF. CDR3 nucleotide sequence: TGCGCCAGCAGCCAAGATATAGGGACTAGCGGGAGGACGGGGGCCAACGTCCTGACTTTC.

This clone occurred once. This chain uses TRBV5-1 with TRBJ2-3; D is possibly TRBD2 (5 bases). Trimming pared 5 bases from V and 2 bases from J, leaving 12 bases between. This CDR3 region has 14 residues. Germline CDR1 is SGHRS and CDR2 is YFSETQ. CDR3 sequence reads: CASSKDWDTDTQYF. The CDR3 DNA sequence: TGCGCCAGCAGTAAGGACTGGGACACAGATACGCAGTATTTT.

This sequence joins TRBV6-5 and TRBJ1-2, with 9 bases identical to TRBD1. J gave up 4 bases and V 6 bases, and 9 bases lay outside the gene matches. This CDR3 has 15 residues. Germline V gives CDR1 MNHEY, CDR2 SVGAGI. This chain's CDR3 is CASRPGQGSGYGYTF. In nucleotides, the CDR3 is TGTGCCAGCAGACCGGGACAGGGATCCGGCTATGGCTACACCTTC.

This clone was picked up a small number of times. The CDR3 region is CASSGGGTGGAEAFF. The CDR3 DNA sequence: TGCGCCAGCAGTGGCGGGGGAACCGGAGGGGCTGAAGCTTTCTTT. J is TRBJ1-1 and V is TRBV10-1; the D gene is possibly TRBD1 (5 bases). Germline loops: CDR1 WNHNN, CDR2 SYGVQD (reference sequence). The CDR3 runs 15 residues. The V and J ends lost 4 bases and 6 bases respectively, with 18 bases between them.

The rearrangement links TRBV9 to TRBJ2-2; TRBD2 aligns across 8 bases. Germline V gives CDR1 SGDLS, CDR2 YYNGEE. The CDR3 spans 18 residues. The ends lost 3 bases at V and 4 bases at J; junction bases unmatched: 14. The CDR3 sequence: CASSGGGSGSRRTGELFF. CDR3 DNA sequence: TGTGCCAGCAGCGGGGGAGGGAGCGGGAGTCGCCGCACCGGGGAGCTGTTTTTT.